Listed below are T cell receptor beta chains from one sample, sequenced in a study of identical twins. TCRdb re-called the 5' RACE reads through MiXCR, storing one row per CDR3 protein. The repertoire includes some 460,000 distinct CDR3 sequences, approximately 15% of them detected once, and approximately 0.52% sits in the top ten. The data also belong to a second study, concerning yellow fever vaccine responses in identical twins.

Material: CD4+ T cells sorted from blood. The receptors come from a woman aged 18-29 years in good health. CDR3s include the opening cysteine and the closing phenylalanine or tryptophan. A D gene is named only where the DNA matches it firmly. Clone size is not always given. Where it is, it says once, few, many or a class for expanded clones.

v_call	j_call	d_call	clone_size	cdr3_aa	cdr3_nt
TRBV2	TRBJ2-1	TRBD1	NA	CASRPGQGVREQFF	TGTGCCAGCAGGCCGGGACAGGGAGTCCGGGAGCAGTTCTTC
TRBV7-9	TRBJ2-2	NA	few	CASSLYGTTGELFF	TGTGCCAGCAGCTTATACGGGACCACCGGGGAGCTGTTTTTT
TRBV11-2	TRBJ2-7	NA	NA	CASSPLSGMAYEQYF	TGTGCCAGCAGCCCCCTCTCGGGAATGGCCTACGAGCAGTACTTC
TRBV5-1	TRBJ2-7	TRBD1	NA	CASSLADRVQYEQYF	TGCGCCAGCAGCTTGGCAGACAGGGTACAATACGAGCAGTACTTC
TRBV18	TRBJ2-3	TRBD1	NA	CASSPGTGGLTDTQYF	TGTGCCAGCTCACCCGGGACAGGGGGCTTGACAGATACGCAGTATTTT
TRBV20-1	TRBJ2-1	NA	few	CSAREDGLGMFTKFF	TGCAGTGCTAGAGAGGATGGTTTGGGGATGTTCACCAAGTTCTTC
TRBV7-9	TRBJ2-5	NA	many	CASSLATLGETQYF	TGTGCCAGCAGCTTAGCGACGTTGGGAGAGACCCAGTACTTC
TRBV2	TRBJ2-1	NA	few	CASSRGIFDEQFF	TGTGCCAGCAGTCGCGGGATTTTCGATGAGCAGTTCTTC
TRBV15	TRBJ1-2	TRBD1	NA	CATSKKTGGTTINGYTF	TGTGCCACCAGCAAGAAGACAGGGGGCACGACTATAAATGGCTACACCTTC
TRBV20-1	TRBJ2-5	TRBD2	few	CSASWGLAGDETQYF	TGCAGTGCTAGCTGGGGACTAGCGGGAGACGAGACCCAGTACTTC
TRBV6-1	TRBJ2-7	NA	few	CASSLTTSDREQYF	TGTGCCAGCAGCCTAACAACAAGCGATAGGGAGCAGTACTTC
TRBV5-6	TRBJ2-2	NA	NA	CASSLATWESTGELFF	TGTGCCAGCAGCTTGGCCACCTGGGAGTCCACCGGGGAGCTGTTTTTT
TRBV21-1	TRBJ2-2	NA	NA	CASSKGWGTGTPGSCFF	NA
TRBV20-1	TRBJ1-2	NA	NA	CSADDGRNHYGYTF	TGCAGTGCAGACGACGGGCGGAATCATTATGGCTACACCTTC
TRBV6-2/TRBV6-3	TRBJ2-1	TRBD2	NA	CASSYGLAGTYNEQFF	TGTGCCAGCAGTTACGGGCTAGCGGGAACCTACAATGAGCAGTTCTTC
TRBV5-1	TRBJ2-7	NA	NA	CASSSGADASEQYF	TGCGCCAGCAGCTCAGGGGCCGACGCTTCTGAGCAGTACTTC
TRBV28	TRBJ2-7	TRBD2	few	CASSSSSGTSYEQYF	TGTGCCAGCAGTTCATCTAGCGGGACCTCCTACGAGCAGTACTTC
TRBV18	TRBJ1-1	NA	NA	CASSPPGITEAFF	TGTGCCAGCTCACCACCGGGGATCACTGAAGCTTTCTTT
TRBV7-9	TRBJ2-7	NA	few	CASSLVGDEQYF	TGTGCCAGCAGCTTAGTGGGCGACGAGCAGTACTTC
TRBV25-1	TRBJ2-7	TRBD2	NA	CASSGGRVGEQYF	TGTGCCAGCAGTGGCGGGAGAGTAGGCGAGCAGTACTTC
TRBV2	TRBJ2-5	NA	NA	CASIGGAAETQYF	TGTGCCAGCATAGGGGGGGCCGCAGAGACCCAGTACTTC
TRBV7-6	TRBJ1-4	TRBD1	many	CASSITGVGEKLFF	TGTGCCAGCAGCATAACAGGGGTTGGGGAAAAACTGTTTTTT
TRBV20-1	TRBJ2-1	TRBD2	few	CSVPNAGGSYNEQFF	TGCAGTGTCCCAAACGCGGGGGGCTCCTACAATGAGCAGTTCTTC
TRBV5-1	TRBJ2-7	TRBD2	few	CASRDLREYPGDEQYF	TGCGCCAGCAGAGACCTGCGGGAGTACCCTGGGGACGAGCAGTACTTC
TRBV3-1	TRBJ2-7	TRBD2	few	CASSQAISGGLAKIAYF	TGTGCCAGCAGCCAAGCGATATCCGGAGGACTAGCAAAGATAGCGTACTTC
TRBV11-2	TRBJ2-3	NA	NA	CASSGARWGATDTQYF	TGTGCCAGCAGCGGAGCCCGGTGGGGGGCCACAGATACGCAGTATTTT
TRBV20-1	TRBJ2-1	TRBD1	few	CSATAGGSYNEQFF	TGCAGTGCTACGGCAGGGGGCTCCTACAATGAGCAGTTCTTC